The 31 T cell receptor beta chains reported below all come from one sample, sequenced in a study of identifying expanded T cells in peripheral blood. The data were produced by immunoSEQ multiplex PCR, yet TCRdb's version contains in-frame clones alone and is incomplete. This repertoire shows under 100,000 clones, approximately 85% found once; its top ten account for 4% to 5.5%. The material sequenced was blood. Every receptor here comes from a person aged 18-70 years in good health.

This chain links TRBV19 with TRBJ2-5; 7 positions agree with TRBD1. V shed 8 bases, J shed 6 bases, and the junction held 9 bases outside the gene matches. The germline CDR1 and CDR2 sequences are LNHDA and SQIVND (reference sequence). The CDR3 extends over 13 amino acids. The CDR3 sequence is CASSSRTGQTQYF. The CDR3 bases are TGTGCCAGTTCCTCCAGGACAGGCCAGACCCAGTACTTC.

The chain employs TRBV7-2 and TRBJ1-1, with D possibly matching TRBD1 (5 bases). Germline values: CDR1 SGHTA, CDR2 FQGNSA. CDR3 size: 14 residues. Trimming took off 6 bases at V and 3 bases at J, with 14 bases between the two ends. As DNA, the CDR3 is TGTGCCAGCAGACCCCGGGACCTTCACACTGAAGCTTTCTTT. This gives the protein CASRPRDLHTEAFF.

The chain carries TRBV7-9 and TRBJ2-1, with D tentatively TRBD2 (5 bases). The CDR3 has 14 amino acids. Trimming pared 0 bases from V and 6 bases from J, leaving 9 bases between. Germline V lookup: CDR1 SEHNR, CDR2 FQNEAQ (reference sequence). CDR3 in amino acids: CASSLAIGVNEQFF. As DNA, the CDR3 is TGTGCCAGCAGCTTAGCGATCGGGGTCAATGAGCAGTTCTTC.

This chain uses TRBV11-2 with TRBJ2-3; D remains unclear. This CDR3 comprises 15 residues. Per germline, CDR1 SGHAT and CDR2 FQNNGV. V gave up 2 bases and J gave up 1 base, with 10 bases separating them. For the CDR3, the DNA is TGTGCCAGCAGCTTATTTAACCCAGGCACAGATACGCAGTATTTT. This gives the protein CASSLFNPGTDTQYF. Full variable domain (missing parts from reference TRBV11-2 and TRBJ2-3): EAGVAQSPRYKIIEKRQSVAFWCNPISGHATLYWYQQILGQGPKLLIQFQNNGVVDDSQLPKDRFSAERLKGVDSTLKIQPAKLEDSAVYLCASSLFNPGTDTQYFGPGTRLTVL.

This rearrangement joins TRBV6-5 to TRBJ1-5; TRBD1 might be the D (6 bases). The germline V gene has CDR1 MNHEY and CDR2 SVGAGI. V lost 3 bases to trimming and J lost 7 bases, with 16 bases between them. The CDR3 has 15 residues. The CDR3 reads CASSYEGGRGQPQHF. The CDR3 coding sequence is TGTGCCAGCAGTTATGAGGGGGGAAGGGGACAGCCCCAGCATTTT.

This chain connects TRBV4-3 to TRBJ2-1; 11 nucleotides align to TRBD2. Germline CDR1 LGHNA, CDR2 YSLEER. V lost 5 bases, J lost 6 bases, and 9 bases stayed unmatched. This CDR3 has 16 amino acids. CDR3 loop: CASSAVSGGVVNEQFF. As DNA, the CDR3 is TGCGCCAGCAGCGCCGTTAGCGGGGGGGTCGTCAATGAGCAGTTCTTC.

This chain joins TRBV30 and TRBJ1-2, with unresolved D. V was cut by 2 bases and J by 0 bases, with 7 bases left in between. Germline CDR1 reads GTSNPN; CDR2 reads SVGIG (reference sequence). The length of the CDR3 is 13 residues. The CDR3 spells CAWSRKSNYGYTF. The CDR3 DNA is TGTGCCTGGAGTCGGAAGTCTAACTATGGCTACACCTTC.

V is TRBV5-8 and J is TRBJ1-1; perhaps TRBD1 as D (5 bases). The germline CDR1 and CDR2 sequences are SGHTS and YDEGEE. The CDR3 loop spans 15 amino acids. V was trimmed by 0 bases and J by 2 bases, leaving 11 bases between them. This CDR3 is CASSLVLQGNTEAFF. DNA for the CDR3: TGTGCCAGCAGCTTGGTACTCCAGGGTAACACTGAAGCTTTCTTT.

The chain employs TRBV4-3 and TRBJ1-5, with unresolved D. Germline loops: CDR1 LGHNA, CDR2 YSLEER. The V end lost 0 bases, the J end lost 7 bases, and 7 bases lay between the germline ends. This CDR3 region has 13 residues. CDR3 nucleotides: TGCGCCAGCAGCCAAGATATTTCCCAGCCCCAGCATTTT. Encoded protein: CASSQDISQPQHF.

The chain uses TRBV7-6 and TRBJ2-5, with 7 bases that match TRBD1. The V segment lost 8 bases and the J segment 5 bases; nucleotides outside the gene matches: 8. The CDR3 consists of 13 residues. The germline gives CDR1 SGHVS, CDR2 FNYEAQ. CDR3 DNA sequence: TGTGCCAGCGGCGACAGGGTATCGGAGACCCAGTACTTC. Protein: CASGDRVSETQYF.

The chain recombines TRBV19 with TRBJ2-5, with a tentative D call TRBD2 (5 bases). The CDR3 runs to 12 residues. Germline-derived CDR1 and CDR2 are LNHDA and SQIVND (reference sequence). The germline V and J ends were trimmed by 10 bases and 0 bases, with 9 bases remaining between them. CDR3 in DNA: TGTGCCACAGGACTGGACCAAGAGACCCAGTACTTC. It encodes CATGLDQETQYF.

The chain carries TRBV25-1 and TRBJ1-3, with 8 bases identical to TRBD1. V gave up 5 bases and J gave up 2 bases; unmatched junction bases: 8. The CDR3 extends over 16 amino acids. From germline, CDR1 is MGHDK and CDR2 SYGVNS. CDR3 sequence (DNA): TGTGCCAGCAGTCCCCTAGGACAGGGCACTGGAAACACCATATATTTT. It encodes CASSPLGQGTGNTIYF.

The chain links TRBV19 to TRBJ1-5; TRBD1 matches 7 bases. The length of the CDR3 is 16 residues. After removal of 3 bases from V and 3 bases from J, the junction contained 8 bases not matched to a gene. Germline V gene lookup returns CDR1 LNHDA and CDR2 SQIVND (reference sequence). The CDR3 sequence is CASSMTGTASNQPQHF. CDR3 sequence (DNA): TGTGCCAGTAGTATGACCGGGACAGCCTCCAATCAGCCCCAGCATTTT.

This rearrangement joins TRBV19 to TRBJ1-2; perhaps TRBD1 as D (5 bases). Trimming removed 11 bases at V and 8 bases at J, with 15 bases between. Germline lookup yields CDR1 LNHDA and CDR2 SQIVND (reference sequence). CDR3 length equals 11 residues. The CDR3 nucleotides are TGTGCCTGTGACGGGGGACGAGGCTACACCTTC. Translated, it gives CACDGGRGYTF.

This clone was seen a few times. The chain joins TRBV7-3 to TRBJ1-6; D is uncertain. The germline V gene encodes CDR1 SGHTA and CDR2 FQGTGA. This CDR3 region has 12 residues. V lost 5 bases to trimming and J lost 13 bases, with 12 bases between them. CDR3: CASSPPTGPLHF. The CDR3 DNA is TGTGCCAGCAGCCCCCCCACCGGGCCCCTCCACTTT.

The CDR3 nucleotides are TGCGCCAGCTCTTCATCGCTCTCGACAGCCGAAGCTTTCTTT. This encodes CASSSSLSTAEAFF. This chain joins TRBV10-2 and TRBJ1-1; D may be TRBD1 (5 bases). This CDR3 contains 14 residues. Trimming took off 8 bases at V and 8 bases at J, with 21 bases between the two ends. Germline V gene data show CDR1 as WSHSY and CDR2 as SAAADI.

The table lists this clone with a few counts. The chain uses TRBV7-9 and TRBJ1-1; weak D call: TRBD1 (5 bases). The CDR3 totals 12 residues. Germline V lookup: CDR1 SEHNR, CDR2 FQNEAQ (reference sequence). The V end was cut by 5 bases, the J end by 10 bases, with 14 bases between. For the CDR3, the DNA is TGTGCCAGCAGCCTAACAGGATTTGGAGCTTTCTTT. It codes for CASSLTGFGAFF.

The rearrangement joins TRBV27 to TRBJ1-3; D gene uncertain. CDR3 size: 14 residues. The V end lost 4 bases, the J end lost 7 bases, and 14 bases lay between the germline ends. Germline values: CDR1 MNHEY, CDR2 SMNVEV (reference sequence). The CDR3: CASSSLTNTNTIYF. The CDR3, as DNA: TGTGCCAGCAGTTCTCTTACGAACACGAACACCATATATTTT.

The V and J genes are TRBV19 and TRBJ2-1; D possibly corresponds to TRBD1 (6 bases). The CDR3 covers 11 residues. The ends were cut back, 4 bases at V and 11 bases at J, with 9 bases in the middle. The germline gives CDR1 LNHDA, CDR2 SQIVND (reference sequence). The CDR3 loop is CASSNRDQQFF. In DNA form, the CDR3 reads TGTGCCAGTAGTAACAGGGACCAGCAGTTCTTC. The full variable domain, completed using reference TRBV19 and TRBJ2-1, is DGGITQSPKYLFRKEGQNVTLSCEQNLNHDAMYWYRQDPGQGLRLIYYSQIVNDFQKGDIAEGYSVSREKKESFPLTVTSAQKNPTAFYLCASSNRDQQFFGPGTRLTVL.

This clone was picked up one time. The chain carries TRBV5-4 and TRBJ1-1, with no clear D. CDR3 length: 16 amino acids. Between the trimmed V and J ends, which lost 4 bases and 2 bases, there was a span of 18 bases. Looked up from germline, CDR1 is SGHNT and CDR2 is YYREEE (reference sequence). CDR3 nucleotide sequence: TGTGCCAGCAGCCCCACCCCCGACGGGCTTAACACTGAAGCTTTCTTT. Amino acids: CASSPTPDGLNTEAFF.

The chain couples TRBV5-1 to TRBJ1-2, with 8 bases that match TRBD1. CDR1 and CDR2 (germline): SGHRS, YFSETQ. V lost 3 bases, J lost 5 bases, and 3 bases stayed unmatched. This CDR3 comprises 13 residues. The CDR3 loop reads CASSSGGRYGYTF. CDR3 nucleotide sequence: TGCGCCAGCAGCTCAGGGGGCAGGTATGGCTACACCTTC.

The chain couples TRBV18 to TRBJ1-2, with no clear D. There are 16 residues in the CDR3. Germline values: CDR1 KGHSH, CDR2 LQKENI. Trimming shortened V by 2 bases and J by 4 bases, and 17 bases separated the two germline ends. The DNA for the CDR3 is TGTGCCAGCTCACCAAGGTGGGGTGATGATCGCTATGGCTACACCTTC. Translated, it gives CASSPRWGDDRYGYTF.

The chain carries TRBV2 and TRBJ2-2; TRBD2 is a possible D gene (5 bases). The CDR3 has 16 amino acids. Trimming removed 8 bases at V and 6 bases at J, with 22 bases between. CDR1 and CDR2 from the germline V gene are SNHLY and FYNNEI. This CDR3 is CASRREHSQFSGELFF. The CDR3 DNA reads as TGTGCCAGCCGACGGGAACATTCTCAATTCTCCGGGGAGCTGTTTTTT.

The chain has TRBV7-2 and TRBJ1-2, with 10 bases aligning to TRBD1. Germline V CDR1 and CDR2: SGHTA, FQGNSA. CDR3 length equals 16 residues. The trim removed 4 bases at V and 5 bases at J, leaving 10 bases unmatched. The CDR3 reads CASSSGQGMGDYGYTF. For the CDR3, the DNA is TGTGCCAGCAGCTCGGGACAGGGGATGGGGGATTATGGCTACACCTTC. Filled out from reference TRBV7-2 and TRBJ1-2, the complete variable domain reads GAGVSQSPSNKVTEKGKDVELRCDPISGHTALYWYRQSLGQGLEFLIYFQGNSAPDKSGLPSDRFSAERTGGSVSTLTIQRTQQEDSAVYLCASSSGQGMGDYGYTFGSGTRLTVV.

V usage is TRBV30 and J usage is TRBJ2-1; weak D call: TRBD1 (6 bases). The V and J ends lost 7 bases and 5 bases respectively, with 15 bases between them. This CDR3 spans 13 amino acids. Per the germline V gene, CDR1 is GTSNPN and CDR2 is SVGIG (reference sequence). CDR3 amino acids: CASITGTHNEQFF. The CDR3 nucleotides read TGTGCCTCAATAACAGGGACCCACAATGAGCAGTTCTTC.

The rearrangement links TRBV9 to TRBJ1-2; possibly TRBD1 for D (6 bases). This CDR3 spans 13 amino acids. The germline V gene has CDR1 SGDLS and CDR2 YYNGEE. V was trimmed by 2 bases and J by 8 bases, leaving 13 bases between them. Written as DNA, the CDR3 is TGTGCCAGCAGCGTGGGAACAGGGAAGGGCTACACCTTC. This translates into CASSVGTGKGYTF.

CDR3 nucleotide sequence: TGTGCCAGCAGCTCCGGACAGGGGGCGATGGACGAGCAGTACTTC. As protein: CASSSGQGAMDEQYF. The J gene is TRBJ2-7, the V gene TRBV7-9; the match to TRBD1 covers 11 bases. The trim removed 4 bases at V and 5 bases at J, leaving 7 bases unmatched. The CDR3 extends over 15 amino acids. Per germline, CDR1 SEHNR and CDR2 FQNEAQ (reference sequence).

The CDR3 is CASSQGPTTGYGYTF. The CDR3 nucleotides read TGTGCCAGCTCCCAGGGACCAACCACGGGGTATGGCTACACCTTC. The J gene is TRBJ1-2, the V gene TRBV18; possibly TRBD1 for D (5 bases). The germline V gene encodes CDR1 KGHSH and CDR2 LQKENI. V dropped 6 bases and J dropped 5 bases, with 19 bases sitting between them. The CDR3 is made up of 15 amino acids. The full variable domain, in which reference TRBV18 and TRBJ1-2 provide the parts outside the CDR3, is NAGVMQNPRHLVRRRGQEARLRCSPMKGHSHVYWYRQLPEEGLKFMVYLQKENIIDESGMPKERFSAEFPKEGPSILRIQQVVRGDSAAYFCASSQGPTTGYGYTFGSGTRLTVV.

The chain is built from TRBV7-9 and TRBJ1-1, with D unresolved. Germline V lookup: CDR1 SEHNR, CDR2 FQNEAQ (reference sequence). Trimming cost V 0 bases and J 10 bases, with 9 bases left between them. This CDR3 contains 12 residues. Here the CDR3 reads CASSLAEAPAFF. CDR3 coding DNA: TGTGCCAGCAGCTTAGCCGAAGCGCCAGCTTTCTTT.

The rearrangement uses TRBV7-9 and TRBJ2-7, with 9 bases aligning to TRBD2. V was clipped by 8 bases and J by 2 bases; unmatched bases: 13. Germline lookup yields CDR1 SEHNR and CDR2 FQNEAQ (reference sequence). The CDR3 has 16 residues. For the CDR3, the DNA is TGTGCCAGCGGTCCCTCCTTTAGCGGGGGCACCTACGAGCAGTACTTC. Its translation: CASGPSFSGGTYEQYF.

The chain has TRBV5-4 and TRBJ1-2; 8 bases match TRBD1. Germline V gene data show CDR1 as SGHNT and CDR2 as YYREEE (reference sequence). This CDR3 is built from 16 residues. Trimming at V came to 6 bases and at J to 0 bases, leaving 10 bases not matched to a gene. The CDR3 region is CASKRTGTPTNYGYTF. CDR3 coding DNA: TGTGCCAGCAAGAGGACAGGGACACCTACTAACTATGGCTACACCTTC.